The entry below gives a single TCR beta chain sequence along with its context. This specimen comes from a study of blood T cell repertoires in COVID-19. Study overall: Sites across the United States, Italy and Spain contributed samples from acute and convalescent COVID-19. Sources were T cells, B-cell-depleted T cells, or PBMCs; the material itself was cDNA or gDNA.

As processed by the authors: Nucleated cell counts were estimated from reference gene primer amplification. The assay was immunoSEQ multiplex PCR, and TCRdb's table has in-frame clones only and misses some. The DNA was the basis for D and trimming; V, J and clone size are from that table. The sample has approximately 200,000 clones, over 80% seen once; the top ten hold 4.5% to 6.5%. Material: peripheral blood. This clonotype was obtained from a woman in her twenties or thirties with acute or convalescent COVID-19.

CDR3 sequence: CSVTGQGAGETQYF. CDR3 nucleotides: TGCAGCGTGACGGGACAGGGGGCCGGGGAGACCCAGTACTTC. The chain couples TRBV29-1 to TRBJ2-5; TRBD1 matches 12 bases. CDR1 SQVTM and CDR2 ANQGSEA come from the germline V gene. V shed 6 bases, J shed 5 bases, and the junction held 7 bases outside the gene matches. The CDR3 totals 14 residues.